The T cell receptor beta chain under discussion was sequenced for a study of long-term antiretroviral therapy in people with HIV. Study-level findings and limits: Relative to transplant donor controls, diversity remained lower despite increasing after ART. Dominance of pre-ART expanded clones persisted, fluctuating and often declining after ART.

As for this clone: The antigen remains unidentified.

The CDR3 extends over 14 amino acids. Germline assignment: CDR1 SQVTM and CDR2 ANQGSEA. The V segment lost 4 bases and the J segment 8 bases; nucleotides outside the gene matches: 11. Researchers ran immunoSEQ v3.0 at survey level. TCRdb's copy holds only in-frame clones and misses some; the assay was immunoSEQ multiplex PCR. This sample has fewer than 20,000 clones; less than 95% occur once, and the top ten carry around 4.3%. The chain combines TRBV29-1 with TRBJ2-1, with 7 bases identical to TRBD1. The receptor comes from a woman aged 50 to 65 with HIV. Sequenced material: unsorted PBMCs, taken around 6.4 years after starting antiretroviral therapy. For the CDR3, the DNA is TGCAGCGTTGCTTCCTTCGACAGGGCCGATGAGCAGTTCTTC. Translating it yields CSVASFDRADEQFF.